A single sample gave rise to the 19 T cell receptor beta chains below, sequenced in a study of T cell repertoires in cytomegalovirus infection. TCRdb fed the reads into MiXCR, producing one record per CDR3 protein. The sample has about 310,000 distinct CDR3 sequences, around a quarter seen once. Their recognized antigens are unknown. The specimen was cultured PBMCs, collected from culture after CMV antigen stimulation. Every receptor here comes from a human donor in good health (CMV status not recorded). Some clones in this sample may be carry-over from other donors' samples.

The chain employs TRBV12-5 and TRBJ1-3, with D unclear. CDR1 and CDR2 from the germline V gene are LGHNT and FRNRAP. The CDR3 has 15 amino acids. The germline V and J ends were trimmed by 4 bases and 2 bases, with 12 bases remaining between them. The CDR3 spells CASGSSVKAGNTIYF. The CDR3 DNA is TGTGCTAGTGGTTCATCGGTAAAAGCTGGAAACACCATATATTTT.

The sample holds a few counts of this clonotype. DNA for the CDR3: TGCGCCAGCAGCCAAGGTCTAGCGGGAGGGGATGAGCAGTTCTTC. It specifies CASSQGLAGGDEQFF. The chain links TRBV4-1 to TRBJ2-1; 12 bases line up with TRBD2. After removal of 1 base from V and 8 bases from J, the junction contained 3 bases not matched to a gene. The CDR3 runs to 15 residues. Germline V gene data show CDR1 as MGHRA and CDR2 as YSYEKL.

The chain combines TRBV4-2 with TRBJ2-3, with D possibly matching TRBD1 (6 bases). This CDR3 has 15 residues. Germline lookup yields CDR1 LGHNA and CDR2 YNFKEQ. The V end was cut by 6 bases, the J end by 2 bases, with 15 bases between. CDR3 sequence reads: CASRRDKRDTDTQYF. CDR3 bases: TGTGCCAGCAGACGGGACAAAAGGGACACAGATACGCAGTATTTT.

The V and J genes are TRBV7-2 and TRBJ2-7; TRBD2 matches at 7 bases. Germline V gene sequence: CDR1 SGHTA, CDR2 FQGNSA. The trim removed 1 base at V and 6 bases at J, leaving 9 bases unmatched. The CDR3 runs 15 residues. The CDR3 coding sequence is TGTGCCAGCAGCTTAGACGGGGGGACCCTGGGCGAGCAGTACTTC. It is translated as CASSLDGGTLGEQYF. Full variable domain (remainder filled in from reference TRBV7-2 and TRBJ2-7): GAGVSQSPSNKVTEKGKDVELRCDPISGHTALYWYRQSLGQGLEFLIYFQGNSAPDKSGLPSDRFSAERTGGSVSTLTIQRTQQEDSAVYLCASSLDGGTLGEQYFGPGTRLTVT.

This clonotype was observed a few times. The chain links TRBV5-1 to TRBJ2-7; unclear D gene. Germline loops: CDR1 SGHRS, CDR2 YFSETQ. The V gene lost 0 bases and the J gene lost 10 bases, with 20 bases spanning the gap. The CDR3 is 15 residues long. The CDR3 is CASSLVVFLNVVQYV. DNA for the CDR3: TGCGCCAGCAGCTTGGTTGTCTTCTTGAACGTGGTACAGTACGTC.

This sequence joins TRBV6-1 and TRBJ2-7; possibly TRBD1 or TRBD2 for D (5 bases each). V was pared by 8 bases and J by 3 bases, with 8 bases between. In germline, CDR1 is MNHNS, CDR2 SASEGT. CDR3 length: 11 residues. Written as DNA, the CDR3 is TGTGCCAGCTGGGGGTTCTACGAGCAGTACTTC. This sequence encodes CASWGFYEQYF.

This clonotype occurred a few times. V and J are TRBV14 and TRBJ1-2; D call uncertain. V was pared by 4 bases and J by 3 bases, with 15 bases between. Germline assignment: CDR1 SGHDN and CDR2 FVKESK. This CDR3 spans 15 amino acids. This chain's CDR3 is CASSRQAPEDYGYTF. The CDR3 DNA reads as TGTGCCAGCAGCCGTCAGGCCCCGGAGGACTATGGCTACACCTTC.

This clonotype has a count of ten or more. The chain links TRBV7-8 to TRBJ2-7; D unresolved. There are 14 residues in the CDR3. V was shortened by 1 base and J by 3 bases, with 10 bases between the two germline ends. The germline V gene encodes CDR1 SGHVS and CDR2 FQNEAQ. CDR3 coding DNA: TGTGCCAGCAGCTTAGGAGGACCACGCTACGAGCAGTACGTC. It specifies CASSLGGPRYEQYV.

The V gene is TRBV12-5, the J gene TRBJ2-1, with D perhaps given as TRBD1 or TRBD2 (5 bases each). Germline values: CDR1 LGHNT, CDR2 FRNRAP. This CDR3 has 12 amino acids. The germline V and J ends were trimmed by 4 bases and 7 bases, with 8 bases remaining between them. The CDR3 reads CASGSGLNEQFF. The CDR3 DNA reads as TGTGCTAGTGGTTCGGGGCTTAATGAGCAGTTCTTC.

This clonotype has a handful of counts. This rearrangement joins TRBV11-1 to TRBJ1-1; unclear D gene. CDR3 length: 17 residues. The V and J ends lost 2 bases and 2 bases respectively, with 18 bases between them. Germline-derived CDR1 and CDR2 are SGHAT and FQDESV (reference sequence). CDR3 in DNA: TGTGCCAGCAGCTTAAATAGGGCCGGCTCGAGAAACACTGAAGCTTTCTTT. Amino acids: CASSLNRAGSRNTEAFF.

This clonotype was seen a handful of times. The rearrangement links TRBV28 to TRBJ1-2; D remains ambiguous. V was shortened by 1 base and J by 4 bases, with 4 bases between the two germline ends. CDR1 and CDR2 from the germline V gene are MDHEN and SYDVKM. There are 12 residues in the CDR3. CDR3 sequence reads: CASSLSPYGYTF. In DNA form, the CDR3 reads TGTGCCAGCAGTTTATCCCCCTATGGCTACACCTTC.

The J gene is TRBJ1-1, the V gene TRBV4-3, with TRBD1 matching 10 bases. CDR1 and CDR2 (germline): LGHNA, YSLEER. V lost 3 bases to trimming and J lost 4 bases; unmatched junction nucleotides: 11. This CDR3 comprises 17 residues. The CDR3 DNA is TGCGCCAGCAGCCACCCGCCGGGACAGGGGTCGATCACTGAAGCTTTCTTT. Amino acids: CASSHPPGQGSITEAFF.

This clonotype was counted between two and nine times. The CDR3 DNA reads as TGTGCCAGCAGTTACTCTTCCTCCAGAAGCGTCCCCGGGGAGCTGTTTTTT. It translates to CASSYSSSRSVPGELFF. This chain joins TRBV6-5 and TRBJ2-2; D is undetermined. Germline V lookup: CDR1 MNHEY, CDR2 SVGAGI. The CDR3 is made up of 17 amino acids. Deletions cut 0 bases from V and 6 bases from J, with 17 bases between.

The chain recombines TRBV4-3 with TRBJ1-1; D perhaps matches TRBD1 (6 bases). Trimming shortened V by 2 bases and J by 0 bases, and 10 bases separated the two germline ends. The CDR3 loop spans 15 amino acids. CDR1 is LGHNA and CDR2 is YSLEER in the germline V gene. CDR3 nucleotide sequence: TGCGCCAGCAGCCAACGACAGGTGCTGAACACTGAAGCTTTCTTT. Its translation: CASSQRQVLNTEAFF.

The table lists this clonotype with many counts. The chain's CDR3 is CASSFLSDYGYTF. The CDR3 nucleotides are TGTGCCAGCAGCTTCTTATCGGACTATGGCTACACCTTC. This sequence joins TRBV7-9 and TRBJ1-2; D not certain. Trimming pared 3 bases from V and 3 bases from J, leaving 8 bases between. The CDR3 contains 13 residues. Germline CDR1 and CDR2: SEHNR and FQNEAQ (reference sequence). Together with reference TRBV7-9 and TRBJ1-2, the CDR3 gives the full variable domain: DTGVSQNPRHKITKRGQNVTFRCDPISEHNRLYWYRQTLGQGPEFLTYFQNEAQLEKSRLLSDRFSAERPKGSFSTLEIQRTEQGDSAMYLCASSFLSDYGYTFGSGTRLTVV.

This clonotype was counted between two and nine times. The chain has TRBV20-1 and TRBJ2-7, with D perhaps matching TRBD2 (5 bases). Per the germline V gene, CDR1 is DFQATT and CDR2 is SNEGSKA (reference sequence). Trimming cost V 6 bases and J 0 bases, with 18 bases left between them. The CDR3 loop spans 15 amino acids. The CDR3 reads CSAERPAASSYEQYF. In DNA, the CDR3 is TGCAGTGCCGAGAGGCCAGCGGCAAGCTCCTACGAGCAGTACTTC.

This clonotype was detected many times. This sequence joins TRBV7-2 and TRBJ1-6, with D perhaps TRBD1 (6 bases). Between the trimmed V and J ends, which lost 5 bases and 1 base, there was a span of 12 bases. The CDR3 has 16 amino acids. Germline V gene data show CDR1 as SGHTA and CDR2 as FQGNSA. The CDR3 region is CASSPRGSSYNSPLHF. In DNA, the CDR3 is TGTGCCAGCAGCCCGAGGGGGTCTTCCTATAATTCACCCCTCCACTTT.

The sample holds a few counts of this clonotype. The CDR3 loop reads CATSLGTSGGDNEQFF. The DNA for the CDR3 is TGTGCCACTAGCCTCGGGACTAGCGGGGGGGACAATGAGCAGTTCTTC. The rearrangement uses TRBV10-3 and TRBJ2-1; TRBD2 agrees at 16 bases. V dropped 10 bases and J dropped 5; count of bases not matched to a gene: 8. The CDR3 consists of 16 residues. Germline V gives CDR1 ENHRY, CDR2 SYGVKD.

This clonotype has at least ten counts. The gene calls are TRBV7-2 and TRBJ2-5; D gene uncertain. This CDR3 has 13 residues. Trimming stripped 5 bases from V and 2 bases from J, with 9 bases between. CDR1 and CDR2 from the germline V gene are SGHTA and FQGNSA. CDR3 protein: CASSRELQETQYF. CDR3 nucleotides: TGTGCCAGCAGCCGAGAGCTGCAAGAGACCCAGTACTTC.